The 27 T cell receptor beta chains below were found in one sample sequenced in a study of shared clonotypes between healthy human individuals (dated by TCRdb to the early 2020s). CD8 naive samples consisted of CD45RO-negative cells that were positively selected for CCR7, yielding a CD45RA+CCR7+ population without TemRA cells. Libraries were constructed by the immunoSEQ multiplex PCR assay. TCRdb took this table from immuneACCESS and kept in-frame rearrangements with V and J called. Such tables lack part of the clones; where checked against another copy, unresolved V genes explain under half of the gap, and the rest is unexplained. The table for this sample lists a few hundred thousand clones; roughly 95% of them were counted only once. Less than 0.13% of the sample goes to the ten largest clones. Sequences were obtained from naive CD8+ T cells sorted from blood. The cell subset or site tag for this specimen amounts to: CD45RA+CCR7+. These receptors were collected from a woman aged 25 to 39 in good health.

V and J are TRBV19 and TRBJ1-4, with 7 positions matching TRBD1. The CDR3 extends over 13 amino acids. Germline V gene data show CDR1 as LNHDA and CDR2 as SQIVND (reference sequence). Losses at the gene ends were 9 bases for V and 4 bases for J; bases not matched to a gene: 5. Here the CDR3 reads CASRGLDNEKLFF. The CDR3 coding sequence is TGTGCCAGCAGGGGGTTGGATAATGAAAAACTGTTTTTT. The full variable domain, its missing parts supplied by reference TRBV19 and TRBJ1-4, is DGGITQSPKYLFRKEGQNVTLSCEQNLNHDAMYWYRQDPGQGLRLIYYSQIVNDFQKGDIAEGYSVSREKKESFPLTVTSAQKNPTAFYLCASRGLDNEKLFFGSGTQLSVL.

V is TRBV7-9 and J is TRBJ2-5, with 15 nucleotides matching TRBD2. J lost 4 bases, V lost 1 base, and 7 bases had no gene match. Germline V gene lookup returns CDR1 SEHNR and CDR2 FQNEAQ (reference sequence). The CDR3 is made up of 18 amino acids. Written as DNA, the CDR3 is TGTGCCAGCAGCTTAGATCCGGGACTAGCGGGAGGCGGAGAGACCCAGTACTTC. This translates into CASSLDPGLAGGGETQYF.

This rearrangement joins TRBV27 to TRBJ2-7; 8 bases map to TRBD2. The CDR3 loop spans 16 amino acids. Trimming removed 4 bases from V and 0 bases from J; junction bases left unmatched: 8. Germline V gene sequence: CDR1 MNHEY, CDR2 SMNVEV (reference sequence). In DNA form, the CDR3 reads TGTGCCAGCAGTTATTCGCCTAGCGGGTCCTCCTACGAGCAGTACTTC. Its protein product is CASSYSPSGSSYEQYF.

The chain uses TRBV4-2 and TRBJ1-2; a possible D gene is TRBD1 (5 bases). The germline CDR1 and CDR2 sequences are LGHNA and YNFKEQ. The CDR3 spans 13 residues. Trimming stripped 3 bases from V and 8 bases from J, with 13 bases between. The DNA for the CDR3 is TGTGCCAGCAGCCACGGGGGTAGTTCCGGCTACACCTTC. Translated, it gives CASSHGGSSGYTF.

The V gene is TRBV5-4, the J gene TRBJ2-7; D is unresolved. Looked up from germline, CDR1 is SGHNT and CDR2 is YYREEE (reference sequence). CDR3 size: 12 residues. Trimming took off 3 bases at V and 4 bases at J, with 8 bases between the two ends. CDR3 DNA: TGTGCCAGCAGCTCCACAGAATACGAGCAGTACTTC. The encoded protein is CASSSTEYEQYF.

The V call is TRBV19, the J call TRBJ2-7, with D uncertain. CDR3 length: 11 residues. V was clipped by 4 bases and J by 3 bases, with 4 bases between them. CDR1 is LNHDA, CDR2 SQIVND, per germline (reference sequence). CDR3 DNA sequence: TGTGCCAGTAGTAGCAGCTACGAGCAGTACTTC. Its translation: CASSSSYEQYF.

This clone was counted once. The chain links TRBV28 to TRBJ2-7, with 9 bases fitting TRBD2. The V gene end was trimmed by 6 bases and the J gene end by 2 bases; junction bases not matched to a gene: 11. CDR1 is MDHEN and CDR2 is SYDVKM in the germline V gene. CDR3 length: 16 amino acids. CDR3 protein: CASSQRGLAVAYEQYF. As DNA, the CDR3 is TGTGCCAGCAGCCAAAGGGGACTAGCAGTAGCCTACGAGCAGTACTTC.

The V and J genes are TRBV6-1 and TRBJ1-3; possibly TRBD1 for D (6 bases). With 7 bases removed from V and 1 base from J, the gap between germline ends came to 11 bases. This CDR3 has 14 amino acids. Germline V CDR1 and CDR2: MNHNS, SASEGT. The CDR3: CASTMRGSGNTIYF. The CDR3 DNA reads TGTGCCAGCACCATGAGGGGGTCTGGAAACACCATATATTTT.

This chain connects TRBV4-2 to TRBJ1-1; D gene unclear. Germline lookup yields CDR1 LGHNA and CDR2 YNFKEQ. This CDR3 comprises 14 residues. V lost 3 bases and J 3 bases, leaving 11 bases between the germline ends. The CDR3 region has the DNA TGTGCCAGCAGCCAGGTAGGCAGCCACACTGAAGCTTTCTTT. Translating it yields CASSQVGSHTEAFF.

This clone was recorded once. This same CDR3 is encoded by further DNA sequences in the sample. V gene TRBV11-3 combines with J gene TRBJ2-7; D call uncertain. The V end lost 0 bases, the J end lost 3 bases, and 6 bases lay between the germline ends. This CDR3 is 13 amino acids long. Germline V lookup: CDR1 SGHNT, CDR2 YENEEA. CDR3 sequence reads: CASSLDLGYEQYF. The CDR3, as DNA: TGTGCCAGCAGCTTAGATCTCGGCTACGAGCAGTACTTC.

The J gene is TRBJ1-1, the V gene TRBV28, with a possible D match to TRBD1 (6 bases). V dropped 4 bases and J dropped 5 bases, with 20 bases sitting between them. The germline gives CDR1 MDHEN, CDR2 SYDVKM. This CDR3 comprises 16 residues. CDR3 nucleotide sequence: TGTGCCAGCAGTTCGACCTACGACAGGAGAAGGACTGAAGCTTTCTTT. The encoded protein is CASSSTYDRRRTEAFF.

The chain is built from TRBV4-2 and TRBJ1-1; maybe TRBD1 (6 bases). Germline V gene sequence: CDR1 LGHNA, CDR2 YNFKEQ. V dropped 1 base and J dropped 0 bases, with 15 bases sitting between them. This CDR3 is 17 amino acids long. Written as DNA, the CDR3 is TGTGCCAGCAGCCAAGGGACAGAAAACCTTATGAACACTGAAGCTTTCTTT. Translated: CASSQGTENLMNTEAFF.

This clone was seen more than once but under ten times. V and J are TRBV28 and TRBJ2-7; D possibly corresponds to TRBD2 (5 bases). The V and J ends lost 6 bases and 3 bases respectively, with 12 bases between them. The CDR3 has 13 amino acids. The germline gives CDR1 MDHEN, CDR2 SYDVKM. In nucleotides, the CDR3 is TGTGCCAGCAGGAGTGACGGGGTCTACGAGCAGTACTTC. Amino acids: CASRSDGVYEQYF.

The chain recombines TRBV7-9 with TRBJ2-2; 8 nucleotides align to TRBD1. In germline, CDR1 is SEHNR, CDR2 FQNEAQ (reference sequence). The V and J ends lost 4 bases and 4 bases, in that order; junction bases with no gene match: 5. The CDR3 sequence is 15 residues long. The CDR3 sequence is CASSSRDRLTGELFF. The CDR3 DNA sequence: TGTGCCAGCAGCTCCCGGGACAGGCTCACCGGGGAGCTGTTTTTT.

The rearrangement links TRBV28 to TRBJ2-1; 10 nucleotides agree with TRBD2. The V gene's germline CDR1 is MDHEN and CDR2 SYDVKM. With 6 bases clipped from V and 5 bases from J, the junction kept 4 bases outside the gene matches. The CDR3 runs 14 residues. CDR3: CASRVAGGHNEQFF. For the CDR3, the DNA is TGTGCCAGCAGAGTAGCGGGAGGACACAATGAGCAGTTCTTC.

The CDR3 reads CASSEYEGEQYF. The DNA of the CDR3 is TGCGCCAGCAGTGAGTATGAAGGGGAGCAGTACTTC. The chain links TRBV10-2 to TRBJ2-5; tentatively, D is TRBD1 or TRBD2 (5 bases each). CDR1 and CDR2 from the germline V gene are WSHSY and SAAADI. V was pared by 1 base and J by 11 bases, with 11 bases between. This CDR3 is 12 amino acids long.

The rearrangement links TRBV9 to TRBJ2-1; 11 bases agree with TRBD2. Germline V lookup: CDR1 SGDLS, CDR2 YYNGEE. The CDR3 length is 17 residues. Trimming removed 4 bases from V and 0 bases from J; junction bases left unmatched: 6. CDR3 region: CASSPDSGRASYNEQFF. The CDR3 DNA follows: TGTGCCAGCAGCCCTGATAGCGGGAGGGCCTCCTACAATGAGCAGTTCTTC.

V is TRBV19 and J is TRBJ2-2; D possibly uses TRBD1 or TRBD2 (5 bases each). V lost 8 bases, J lost 0 bases, and 16 bases lay in between. This CDR3 spans 16 amino acids. Germline CDR1 LNHDA, CDR2 SQIVND (reference sequence). CDR3 nucleotides: TGTGCCAGTCCAGGGACCGAGTCGGCGAACACCGGGGAGCTGTTTTTT. It specifies CASPGTESANTGELFF.

The gene calls are TRBV7-8 and TRBJ1-2; D gene ambiguous. The CDR3 covers 12 residues. V lost 4 bases and J 8 bases, leaving 11 bases between the germline ends. Germline-derived CDR1 and CDR2 are SGHVS and FQNEAQ. CDR3 sequence: CASSSLSPGYTF. The DNA of the CDR3 is TGTGCCAGCAGCTCCCTATCCCCGGGCTACACCTTC.

This sequence joins TRBV19 and TRBJ2-3, with 8 bases aligning to TRBD1. From germline, CDR1 is LNHDA and CDR2 SQIVND (reference sequence). With 5 bases clipped from V and 1 base from J, the junction kept 2 bases outside the gene matches. The CDR3 has 14 amino acids. The CDR3 is CASSPGQGTDTQYF. The DNA for the CDR3 is TGTGCCAGTAGTCCGGGACAGGGCACAGATACGCAGTATTTT.

This chain links TRBV29-1 with TRBJ2-3; TRBD2 aligns across 7 bases. The CDR3 has 14 amino acids. Germline V gene sequence: CDR1 SQVTM, CDR2 ANQGSEA. With 2 bases clipped from V and 3 bases from J, the junction kept 5 bases outside the gene matches. In DNA, the CDR3 is TGCAGCGTTGAATCCAGGGAGGGGACAGATACGCAGTATTTT. It codes for CSVESREGTDTQYF.

The rearrangement joins TRBV4-2 to TRBJ2-7; a possible D gene is TRBD1 (6 bases). The CDR3 spans 12 residues. CDR1 and CDR2 (germline): LGHNA, YNFKEQ. The V and J ends lost 4 bases and 7 bases respectively, with 11 bases between them. In DNA, the CDR3 is TGTGCCAGCAGCCCCCCCCAGGGGGAGCAGTACTTC. It is translated as CASSPPQGEQYF.

The chain links TRBV2 to TRBJ1-3; D not resolved. Germline loops: CDR1 SNHLY, CDR2 FYNNEI. Deletions cut 4 bases from V and 7 bases from J, with 8 bases between. The CDR3 consists of 12 residues. CDR3 region: CASSAHSNTIYF. CDR3 bases: TGTGCCAGCAGTGCCCATAGTAACACCATATATTTT.

The chain has TRBV7-9 and TRBJ1-5; D unclear. Trimming took off 1 base at V and 3 bases at J, with 22 bases between the two ends. The CDR3 has 19 residues. Per the germline V gene, CDR1 is SEHNR and CDR2 is FQNEAQ (reference sequence). The CDR3 loop reads CASSLGSRATPKSNQPQHF. The DNA for the CDR3 is TGTGCCAGCAGCTTAGGATCTCGGGCCACGCCTAAGTCCAATCAGCCCCAGCATTTT. Using reference TRBV7-9 and TRBJ1-5 for the parts outside the CDR3, the full variable domain is DTGVSQNPRHKITKRGQNVTFRCDPISEHNRLYWYRQTLGQGPEFLTYFQNEAQLEKSRLLSDRFSAERPKGSFSTLEIQRTEQGDSAMYLCASSLGSRATPKSNQPQHFGDGTRLSIL.

The V gene is TRBV7-8, the J gene TRBJ2-2; 7 positions agree with TRBD1. The trim removed 7 bases at V and 6 bases at J, leaving 11 bases unmatched. The length of the CDR3 is 15 residues. CDR1 is SGHVS, CDR2 FQNEAQ, per germline. The CDR3 DNA is TGTGCCAGCACTAGAAACAGGGGTTTCGCCGGGGAGCTGTTTTTT. It specifies CASTRNRGFAGELFF.

The chain carries TRBV11-2 and TRBJ1-4; D is possibly TRBD1 (5 bases). V lost 3 bases and J 8 bases, leaving 13 bases between the germline ends. Germline CDR1 and CDR2: SGHAT and FQNNGV. The CDR3 sequence is 14 residues long. The CDR3 sequence: CASSFVGAGEKLFF. The DNA for the CDR3 is TGTGCCAGCAGCTTCGTAGGGGCCGGGGAAAAACTGTTTTTT.

The genes are TRBV6-1 and TRBJ2-7; 10 bases map to TRBD1. Losses at the gene ends were 7 bases for V and 4 bases for J; bases not matched to a gene: 7. The CDR3 extends over 14 amino acids. Germline CDR1 is MNHNS and CDR2 is SASEGT. The CDR3: CASNSRDRGYEQYF. CDR3 DNA sequence: TGTGCCAGCAATTCCCGGGACAGGGGATACGAGCAGTACTTC.